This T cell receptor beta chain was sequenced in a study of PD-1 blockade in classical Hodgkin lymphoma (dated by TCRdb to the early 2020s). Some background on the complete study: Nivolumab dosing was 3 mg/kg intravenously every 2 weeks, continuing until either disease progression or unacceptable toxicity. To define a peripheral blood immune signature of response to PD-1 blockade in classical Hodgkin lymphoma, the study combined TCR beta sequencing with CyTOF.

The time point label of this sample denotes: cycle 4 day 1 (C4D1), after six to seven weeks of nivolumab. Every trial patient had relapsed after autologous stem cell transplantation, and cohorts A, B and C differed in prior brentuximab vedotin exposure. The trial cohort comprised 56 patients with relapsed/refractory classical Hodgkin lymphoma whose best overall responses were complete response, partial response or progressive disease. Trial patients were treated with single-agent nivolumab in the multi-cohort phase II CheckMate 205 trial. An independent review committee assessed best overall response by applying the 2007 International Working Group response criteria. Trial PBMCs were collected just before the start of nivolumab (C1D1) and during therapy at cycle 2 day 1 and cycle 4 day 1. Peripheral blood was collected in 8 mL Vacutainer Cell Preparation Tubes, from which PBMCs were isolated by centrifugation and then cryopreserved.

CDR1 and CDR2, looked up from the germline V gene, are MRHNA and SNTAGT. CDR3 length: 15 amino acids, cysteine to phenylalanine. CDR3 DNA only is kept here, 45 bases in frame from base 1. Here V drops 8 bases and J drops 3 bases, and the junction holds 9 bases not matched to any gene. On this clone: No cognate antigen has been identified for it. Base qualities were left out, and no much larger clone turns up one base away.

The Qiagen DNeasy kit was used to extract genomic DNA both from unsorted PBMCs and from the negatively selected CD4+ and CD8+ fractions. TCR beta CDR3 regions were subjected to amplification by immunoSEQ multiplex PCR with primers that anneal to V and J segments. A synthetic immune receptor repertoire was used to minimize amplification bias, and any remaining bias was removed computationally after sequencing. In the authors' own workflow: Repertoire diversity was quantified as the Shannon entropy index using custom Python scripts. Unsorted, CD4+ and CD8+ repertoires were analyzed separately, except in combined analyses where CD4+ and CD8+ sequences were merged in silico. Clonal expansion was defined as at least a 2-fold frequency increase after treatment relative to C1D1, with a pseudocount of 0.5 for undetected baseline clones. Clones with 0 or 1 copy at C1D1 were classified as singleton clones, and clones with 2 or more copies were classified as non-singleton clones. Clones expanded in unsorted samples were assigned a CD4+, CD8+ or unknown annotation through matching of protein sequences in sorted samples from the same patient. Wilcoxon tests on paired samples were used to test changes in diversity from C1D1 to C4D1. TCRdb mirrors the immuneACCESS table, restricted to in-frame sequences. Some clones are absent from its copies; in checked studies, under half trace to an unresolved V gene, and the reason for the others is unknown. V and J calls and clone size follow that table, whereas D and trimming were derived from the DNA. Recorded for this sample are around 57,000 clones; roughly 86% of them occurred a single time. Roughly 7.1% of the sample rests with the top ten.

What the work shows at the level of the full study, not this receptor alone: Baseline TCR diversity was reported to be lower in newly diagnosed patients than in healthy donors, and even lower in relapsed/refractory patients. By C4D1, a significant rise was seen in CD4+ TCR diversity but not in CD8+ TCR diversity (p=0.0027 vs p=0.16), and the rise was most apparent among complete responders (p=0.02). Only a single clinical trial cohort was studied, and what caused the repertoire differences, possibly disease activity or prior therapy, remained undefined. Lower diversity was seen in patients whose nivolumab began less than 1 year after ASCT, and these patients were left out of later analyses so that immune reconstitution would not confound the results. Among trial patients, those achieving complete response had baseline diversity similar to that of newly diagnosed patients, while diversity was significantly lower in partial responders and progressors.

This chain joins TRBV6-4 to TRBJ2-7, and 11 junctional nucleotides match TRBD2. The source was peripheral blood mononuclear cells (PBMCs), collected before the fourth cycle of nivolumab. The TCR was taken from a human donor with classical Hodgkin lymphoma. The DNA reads TGTGCCAGCGGTCCGACTAGCGGGGTCCTCTACGAGCAGTACTTC. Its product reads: CASGPTSGVLYEQYF.